Presented here are 15 T cell receptor beta chains from one specimen sequenced in a study of cytomegalovirus exposure and HLA in healthy donors. 13 Jbeta primers and 60 Vbeta primers were used for the PCR. TCRdb's table, derived via immunoSEQ multiplex PCR, lists solely in-frame clones and lacks some. The sample includes over 200,000 clones, 77% of them seen just once. The sequenced material came from PBMCs. These receptors originate from a woman aged 60-70 years in good health and CMV-seropositive.

The V gene is TRBV14, the J gene TRBJ2-1; D is possibly TRBD2 (9 bases). There are 16 residues in the CDR3. CDR1 is SGHDN and CDR2 is FVKESK in the germline V gene. V was trimmed by 4 bases and J by 8 bases, leaving 21 bases between them. CDR3 residues: CASSPRGLAGIDEQFF. DNA of the CDR3: TGTGCCAGCAGCCCCAGGGGGCTAGCGGGAATCGATGAGCAGTTCTTC.

This clone was seen a single time. The V call is TRBV19, the J call TRBJ1-2; 7 nucleotides align to TRBD1. The CDR3 has 15 residues. Germline CDR1 LNHDA, CDR2 SQIVND (reference sequence). The junction had 9 bases not matched to a gene; V was cut back by 3 bases and J by 5 bases. CDR3 amino acids: CASSMGTEAIYGYTF. DNA of the CDR3: TGTGCCAGTAGTATGGGGACAGAAGCTATTTATGGCTACACCTTC.

The rearrangement uses TRBV18 and TRBJ2-1, with a possible D match to TRBD1 (8 bases). CDR1 is KGHSH and CDR2 is LQKENI in the germline V gene. The CDR3 runs to 15 residues. The ends were cut back, 3 bases at V and 5 bases at J, with 14 bases in the middle. The CDR3 sequence: CASSPRGGQDNEQFF. The CDR3 coding sequence is TGTGCCAGCTCACCCAGGGGGGGACAGGACAATGAGCAGTTCTTC.

This clone was seen just once. The chain links TRBV19 to TRBJ1-1; D may be TRBD1 (6 bases). The length of the CDR3 is 14 residues. Trimming left V 5 bases short and J 1 base short, with 11 bases between. Germline CDR1 and CDR2: LNHDA and SQIVND (reference sequence). In nucleotides, the CDR3 is TGTGCCAGTAGTGCCAGCAGGGGGAACACTGAAGCTTTCTTT. Its protein is CASSASRGNTEAFF.

The DNA of the CDR3 is TGCGCCAGCAGCTCCCAGGGGCTTGGGGGCACTGAAGCTTTCTTT. As protein: CASSSQGLGGTEAFF. This rearrangement joins TRBV5-1 to TRBJ1-1, with D perhaps TRBD1 (6 bases). CDR1 is SGHRS and CDR2 is YFSETQ in the germline V gene. The CDR3 totals 15 residues. V lost 3 bases to trimming and J lost 4 bases, with 16 bases between them. The variable domain in full, with the rest retrieved from reference TRBV5-1 and TRBJ1-1, is KAGVTQTPRYLIKTRGQQVTLSCSPISGHRSVSWYQQTPGQGLQFLFEYFSETQRNKGNFPGRFSGRQFSNSRSEMNVSTLELGDSALYLCASSSQGLGGTEAFFGQGTRLTVV.

V is TRBV2 and J is TRBJ2-3; 7 bases align to TRBD2. The V and J ends lost 7 bases and 0 bases, in that order; junction bases with no gene match: 7. The CDR3 spans 15 residues. Germline CDR1 and CDR2: SNHLY and FYNNEI. DNA of the CDR3: TGTGCCAGCAACCTTGGGACTACTAGCACAGATACGCAGTATTTT. This sequence encodes CASNLGTTSTDTQYF.

This clone was detected only once. The gene calls are TRBV10-2 and TRBJ1-4; no clear D. CDR1 and CDR2 (germline): WSHSY, SAAADI. Trimming removed 2 bases at V and 8 bases at J, with 6 bases between. The CDR3 contains 12 residues. The CDR3 DNA follows: TGCGCCAGCAGTGAGAACGAGGAAAAACTGTTTTTT. Protein product: CASSENEEKLFF.

The chain carries TRBV7-9 and TRBJ1-1; D is perhaps TRBD1 (6 bases). The CDR3 runs 15 residues. The V and J ends lost 5 bases and 4 bases respectively, with 17 bases between them. Germline V gene lookup returns CDR1 SEHNR and CDR2 FQNEAQ (reference sequence). The CDR3 nucleotides are TGTGCCAGCAGCCGAGAACGCAGGGGAGTCACTGAAGCTTTCTTT. Translated, it gives CASSRERRGVTEAFF.

V usage is TRBV7-2 and J usage is TRBJ1-4; maybe TRBD1 (6 bases). The V gene lost 2 bases and the J gene lost 8 bases, with 15 bases spanning the gap. Germline CDR1 is SGHTA and CDR2 is FQGNSA. This CDR3 contains 15 residues. The CDR3 is CASSLQGSSREKLFF. CDR3 bases: TGTGCCAGCAGCTTACAGGGGTCTTCAAGGGAAAAACTGTTTTTT.

The count of this clone is one. The junction does not match germline at one end; this may be a read error. The same CDR3 also results from other DNA sequences found in this sample. This chain links TRBV7-2 with TRBJ2-5; D possibly corresponds to TRBD2 (6 bases). The CDR3 is 14 residues long. The V gene's germline CDR1 is SGHTA and CDR2 FQGNSA. CDR3 loop: CASSSGLLLETQYF. CDR3 nucleotides: TGTGCCAGCAGCTCGGGACTCTTGCTAGAGACTCAGTACTTC. The full variable domain, rest sourced from reference TRBV7-2 and TRBJ2-5, is GAGVSQSPSNKVTEKGKDVELRCDPISGHTALYWYRQSLGQGLEFLIYFQGNSAPDKSGLPSDRFSAERTGGSVSTLTIQRTQQEDSAVYLCASSSGLLLETQYFGPGTRLLVL.

The genes are TRBV5-1 and TRBJ2-5; 9 bases agree with TRBD2. The CDR3 sequence is 14 residues long. J lost 5 bases, V lost 4 bases, and 6 bases had no gene match. Germline V CDR1 and CDR2: SGHRS, YFSETQ. DNA for the CDR3: TGCGCCAGCAGCACGGGACTAGCTGTTGAGACCCAGTACTTC. Protein sequence: CASSTGLAVETQYF.

About this clone itself: At the DNA level, this CDR3 is encoded by other sequences in the same sample as well. The chain uses TRBV5-5 and TRBJ2-3; D unresolved. CDR1 is SGHKS, CDR2 YYEKEE, per germline (reference sequence). V was cut by 8 bases and J by 1 base, with 17 bases left in between. CDR3 size: 15 residues. CDR3 protein: CASSTFTSGTDTQYF. The CDR3 nucleotides read TGTGCCAGTAGCACCTTTACAAGCGGCACAGATACGCAGTATTTT.

The CDR3 DNA is TGTGCCAGCAGCCCTGGGACAGGGGCGAAGAACTATGGCTACACCTTC. Its protein is CASSPGTGAKNYGYTF. The chain employs TRBV7-2 and TRBJ1-2, with TRBD1 identical over 10 bases. V trimming: 5 bases; J trimming: 2 bases; junction bases outside the gene matches: 8. Per the germline V gene, CDR1 is SGHTA and CDR2 is FQGNSA. CDR3 size: 16 residues. Together with reference TRBV7-2 and TRBJ1-2, the CDR3 gives the full variable domain: GAGVSQSPSNKVTEKGKDVELRCDPISGHTALYWYRQSLGQGLEFLIYFQGNSAPDKSGLPSDRFSAERTGGSVSTLTIQRTQQEDSAVYLCASSPGTGAKNYGYTFGSGTRLTVV.

V is TRBV2 and J is TRBJ1-1; TRBD1 is a possible D gene (6 bases). The V gene lost 1 base and the J gene lost 11 bases, with 17 bases spanning the gap. This CDR3 has 14 amino acids. Germline V gene data show CDR1 as SNHLY and CDR2 as FYNNEI. CDR3 coding DNA: TGTGCCAGCAGTGAAGTGCACCCAGGGGATGGGGCTTTCTTT. This codes for CASSEVHPGDGAFF.

V gene TRBV30 combines with J gene TRBJ2-7; D perhaps matches TRBD1 (5 bases). Germline V CDR1 and CDR2: GTSNPN, SVGIG (reference sequence). This CDR3 comprises 13 residues. The V gene lost 3 bases and the J gene lost 6 bases, with 15 bases spanning the gap. The CDR3 loop reads CAWSPQLRGEQYF. CDR3 DNA: TGTGCCTGGAGCCCCCAGCTTAGGGGCGAGCAGTACTTC.